The entry below gives a single TCR beta chain sequence along with its context. This entry belongs to a study of blood T cell repertoires in COVID-19. The overall study: The United States, Italy and Spain were the sources of the acute and convalescent COVID-19 samples. Sources were T cells, B-cell-depleted T cells, or PBMCs; the material itself was cDNA or gDNA.

As processed by the authors: Counts of nucleated cells, estimated from reference gene primer amplification, were obtained. The protocol was immunoSEQ multiplex PCR, while the TCRdb copy is restricted to in-frame clones and leaves out a portion. V, J and clone size are those of that table, while D and trimming were read from the DNA. The table lists approximately 200,000 clones, 88% of them singletons. Trimming took 8 bases from V and 9 from J; bases not matched to a gene: 9. The germline V gene encodes CDR1 MNHEY and CDR2 SVGAGI. There are 14 residues in the CDR3. Sequencing was carried out using peripheral blood. This chain joins TRBV6-5 and TRBJ2-1; 11 bases align to TRBD1. The sequence derives from a woman aged 60 to 75 with acute or convalescent COVID-19. The CDR3 nucleotides read TGTGCCAGCTTGGGACAGGGGGAGATCTTTGAGCAGTTCTTC. This encodes CASLGQGEIFEQFF.